The clone carrying this TCR beta chain was found a few times. Its antigen remains unidentified. This record belongs to a study of blood T cells in healthy people across ages. General study results and limits: Roughly linear age-related decline in beta diversity appeared, significant by age roughly 40.

A second PCR, run for roughly 7 to 11 cycles, used a sample-barcoded 5' primer plus a J-beta primer mix. Every sample returned 2.5 million or more CDR3-containing paired-end reads. TCRdb re-derived calls from the 5' RACE reads in MiXCR, one entry per CDR3 protein. The profile covers a few hundred thousand distinct CDR3 sequences, with roughly half appearing a single time and around 53% taken by the ten largest. The study isolated at least 7 million PBMCs from each sample. Per sample, extraction of total RNA gave at least 5.5 micrograms in every case. Germline CDR1 is SGHRS and CDR2 is YFSETQ. This CDR3 is 15 amino acids long. Trimming cost V 6 bases and J 0 bases; bases outside gene matches: 5.

The sequenced material came from blood. This clonotype originated in a man in his sixties in good health. This sequence joins TRBV5-1 and TRBJ2-7; 11 bases are a match to TRBD2. This chain's CDR3 is CASKLAGASSYEQYF. CDR3 DNA sequence: TGCGCCAGCAAACTAGCGGGAGCGAGCTCCTACGAGCAGTACTTC.